The clone carrying this T cell receptor (beta chain) was recorded many times. Its target is not known. The sample originates from a study of response to subunit inactivated influenza vaccine. One entry per CDR3 protein results from TCRdb running MiXCR on the RT-PCR reads. Here the sample spans under 500,000 distinct CDR3 sequences, 9.5% to 12% being singletons. With 6 bases clipped from V and 3 bases from J, the junction kept 3 bases outside the gene matches. Germline CDR1 and CDR2: DFQATT and SNEGSKA (reference sequence). CDR3 size: 13 residues. Study-level points and caveats: After each seasonal influenza vaccination, few new T cells are recruited, the authors suggested.

The TCR sequence derives from a man aged 50 or older who received an inactivated influenza vaccine. This chain connects TRBV20-1 to TRBJ1-4, with TRBD1 matching over 8 bases. The sample consisted of PBMCs from blood, taken 40 to 50 days after vaccination. The CDR3 DNA sequence: TGCAGTGCCGGGACAGGTCCTAATGAAAAACTGTTTTTT. The encoded protein is CSAGTGPNEKLFF.